These T cell receptor beta chains were read from a single sample in a study of blood T cell repertoires in COVID-19. The assay was immunoSEQ multiplex PCR, and TCRdb's table has in-frame clones only and misses some. The table has some 200,000 clones, roughly four fifths seen once; the top ten hold around 8.8%. Sequencing was carried out using PBMCs or T cells enriched from blood (not recorded which). These receptor sequences come from a man aged 40-49 years who had recovered from COVID-19. Each CDR3 is given with its conserved first and last residue. Fields, in order: V gene, clone size, J gene, D gene, CDR3 protein, CDR3 DNA. A D gene is named only where the DNA matches it firmly. Clone size is stated in some rows and not others, as once, few, many or a class when expanded.

v_gene: TRBV19
abundance: -
j_gene: TRBJ2-7
d_gene: -
CDR3aa: CASSNQGLDEQYF
CDR3nt: TGTGCCAGTAGTAATCAGGGTTTGGACGAGCAGTACTTC

v_gene: TRBV19
abundance: -
j_gene: TRBJ2-7
d_gene: TRBD1
CDR3aa: CASSPGQGFEQYF
CDR3nt: TGTGCCAGTAGTCCAGGACAGGGGTTCGAGCAGTACTTC

v_gene: TRBV4-1
abundance: -
j_gene: TRBJ2-3
d_gene: TRBD1
CDR3aa: CASSQVRQGNNPGTQYF
CDR3nt: TGCGCCAGCAGCCAAGTTAGACAGGGAAATAATCCGGGTACGCAGTATTTT

v_gene: TRBV11-3
abundance: once
j_gene: TRBJ2-3
d_gene: -
CDR3aa: CASSLDSLSEGADTQYF
CDR3nt: TGTGCCAGCAGCTTAGACTCTCTTAGCGAGGGGGCAGATACGCAGTATTTT

v_gene: TRBV19
abundance: few
j_gene: TRBJ1-2
d_gene: TRBD1
CDR3aa: CASKRDRSFSNYGYTF
CDR3nt: TGTGCCAGTAAAAGGGACAGGAGTTTTTCTAACTATGGCTACACCTTC

v_gene: TRBV10-2
abundance: -
j_gene: TRBJ2-1
d_gene: TRBD2
CDR3aa: CASSGGGTYNEQFF
CDR3nt: TGCGCCAGCAGTGGGGGGGGGACCTACAATGAGCAGTTCTTC

v_gene: TRBV2
abundance: -
j_gene: TRBJ1-4
d_gene: TRBD1
CDR3aa: CASIGTGGRTNEKLFF
CDR3nt: TGTGCCAGCATTGGGACAGGGGGCAGGACTAATGAAAAACTGTTTTTT

v_gene: TRBV5-1
abundance: -
j_gene: TRBJ2-2
d_gene: -
CDR3aa: CASSQGQNTGELFF
CDR3nt: TGCGCCAGCAGCCAGGGACAGAACACCGGGGAGCTGTTTTTT

v_gene: TRBV7-2
abundance: -
j_gene: TRBJ1-2
d_gene: TRBD1
CDR3aa: CASSSRGTGGRNGYTF
CDR3nt: TGTGCCAGCAGCTCTAGAGGGACAGGGGGCAGGAATGGCTACACCTTC

v_gene: TRBV29-1
abundance: -
j_gene: TRBJ1-5
d_gene: TRBD1
CDR3aa: CSVGTGGNQPQHF
CDR3nt: TGCAGCGTCGGGACAGGGGGCAATCAGCCCCAGCATTTT

v_gene: TRBV2
abundance: -
j_gene: TRBJ1-5
d_gene: -
CDR3aa: CASRGGSTSNQPQHF
CDR3nt: TGTGCCTCCCGGGGGGGCAGTACTAGCAATCAGCCCCAGCATTTT

v_gene: TRBV10-1
abundance: -
j_gene: TRBJ2-4
d_gene: TRBD2
CDR3aa: CASSEGTSGSVAKNIQYF
CDR3nt: TGCGCCAGCAGTGAGGGGACTAGCGGGAGCGTAGCCAAAAACATTCAGTACTTC

v_gene: TRBV5-1
abundance: -
j_gene: TRBJ1-2
d_gene: TRBD1
CDR3aa: CASSPGTGNVDGYTF
CDR3nt: TGCGCCAGCAGCCCCGGGACAGGGAACGTGGATGGCTACACCTTC

v_gene: TRBV12-3/TRBV12-4
abundance: -
j_gene: TRBJ1-3
d_gene: -
CDR3aa: CASSLSRQDVYF
CDR3nt: TGTGCCAGCAGTTTATCTCGTCAGGATGTATATTTT

v_gene: TRBV13
abundance: -
j_gene: TRBJ2-1
d_gene: TRBD2
CDR3aa: CASSPRVAGGRNEQFF
CDR3nt: TGTGCCAGCAGCCCCCGGGTAGCGGGAGGGCGGAATGAGCAGTTCTTC

v_gene: TRBV19
abundance: few
j_gene: TRBJ1-1
d_gene: -
CDR3aa: CASSIEGRGTTEAFF
CDR3nt: TGTGCCAGTAGTATAGAAGGCAGGGGTACCACTGAAGCTTTCTTT

v_gene: TRBV19
abundance: -
j_gene: TRBJ1-1
d_gene: -
CDR3aa: CASSPRVSMNTEAFF
CDR3nt: TGTGCCAGTAGTCCCCGGGTCTCGATGAACACTGAAGCTTTCTTT

v_gene: TRBV9
abundance: -
j_gene: TRBJ2-5
d_gene: TRBD2
CDR3aa: CASSVGGLAAGETQYF
CDR3nt: TGTGCCAGCAGCGTAGGAGGACTAGCTGCCGGGGAGACCCAGTACTTC

v_gene: TRBV11-2
abundance: -
j_gene: TRBJ1-3
d_gene: -
CDR3aa: CASQRQDGNTIYF
CDR3nt: TGTGCCAGCCAGCGGCAGGATGGAAACACCATATATTTT

v_gene: TRBV11-2
abundance: -
j_gene: TRBJ2-5
d_gene: TRBD1
CDR3aa: CASSLDRGPDQETQYF
CDR3nt: TGTGCCAGCAGCTTAGACAGGGGGCCCGACCAAGAGACCCAGTACTTC

v_gene: TRBV10-1
abundance: -
j_gene: TRBJ2-5
d_gene: TRBD2
CDR3aa: CASSESLASGGLKTQYF
CDR3nt: TGCGCCAGCAGTGAGTCTTTGGCCAGCGGGGGCCTCAAGACCCAGTACTTC

v_gene: TRBV28
abundance: -
j_gene: TRBJ2-3
d_gene: TRBD2
CDR3aa: CASSFKRDRPDTQYF
CDR3nt: TGTGCCAGCAGTTTTAAGCGGGATCGTCCAGATACGCAGTATTTT

v_gene: TRBV6-6
abundance: -
j_gene: TRBJ2-5
d_gene: TRBD1
CDR3aa: CASSYSTGTVQETQYF
CDR3nt: TGTGCCAGCAGTTACTCGACAGGGACAGTCCAAGAGACCCAGTACTTC

v_gene: TRBV7-8
abundance: -
j_gene: TRBJ2-1
d_gene: -
CDR3aa: CASSLTRGSSYNEQFF
CDR3nt: TGTGCCAGCAGCTTAACCCGCGGAAGCTCCTACAATGAGCAGTTCTTC

v_gene: TRBV5-1
abundance: -
j_gene: TRBJ2-1
d_gene: TRBD1
CDR3aa: CASSLRDRGLGNEQFF
CDR3nt: TGCGCCAGCAGCTTGCGGGACAGGGGGCTAGGTAATGAGCAGTTCTTC

v_gene: TRBV4-1
abundance: -
j_gene: TRBJ2-1
d_gene: -
CDR3aa: CASSLSQGSLGQFF
CDR3nt: TGCGCCAGCAGCCTTTCACAGGGAAGCCTAGGGCAGTTCTTC

v_gene: TRBV6-1
abundance: -
j_gene: TRBJ1-1
d_gene: -
CDR3aa: CASSELGGNTEAFF
CDR3nt: TGTGCCAGCAGTGAATTGGGGGGAAACACTGAAGCTTTCTTT

v_gene: TRBV5-8
abundance: -
j_gene: TRBJ1-4
d_gene: -
CDR3aa: CASSFRGQTNEKLFF
CDR3nt: TGTGCCAGCAGCTTCAGGGGTCAAACTAATGAAAAACTGTTTTTT

v_gene: TRBV10-3
abundance: -
j_gene: TRBJ1-5
d_gene: -
CDR3aa: CAISGSSNQPQHF
CDR3nt: TGTGCCATCTCGGGAAGTAGCAATCAGCCCCAGCATTTT

v_gene: TRBV4-1
abundance: -
j_gene: TRBJ2-7
d_gene: TRBD2
CDR3aa: CASSQAGLARYEQYF
CDR3nt: TGCGCCAGCAGCCAAGCGGGACTAGCGCGCTACGAGCAGTACTTC

v_gene: TRBV5-1
abundance: -
j_gene: TRBJ2-3
d_gene: -
CDR3aa: CASSLDGADTQYF
CDR3nt: TGCGCCAGCAGCTTGGACGGAGCAGATACGCAGTATTTT

v_gene: TRBV2
abundance: -
j_gene: TRBJ2-1
d_gene: TRBD1
CDR3aa: CASSPDRGNNNEQFF
CDR3nt: TGTGCCAGCAGCCCGGACAGGGGAAACAACAATGAGCAGTTCTTC

v_gene: TRBV30
abundance: -
j_gene: TRBJ1-3
d_gene: -
CDR3aa: CACRRSGNSGNTIYF
CDR3nt: TGTGCCTGTCGAAGGTCAGGGAACTCTGGAAACACCATATATTTT

v_gene: TRBV7-3
abundance: once
j_gene: TRBJ2-1
d_gene: TRBD2
CDR3aa: CASSHGTSANEQFF
CDR3nt: TGTGCCAGCAGCCATGGGACTAGCGCGAATGAGCAGTTCTTC

v_gene: TRBV7-9
abundance: -
j_gene: TRBJ1-2
d_gene: -
CDR3aa: CASAGTNYGYTF
CDR3nt: TGTGCCAGCGCCGGGACAAACTATGGCTACACCTTC

v_gene: TRBV12-5
abundance: once
j_gene: TRBJ2-1
d_gene: TRBD2
CDR3aa: CASGSGLAGGRNEQFF
CDR3nt: TGTGCTAGTGGTTCGGGACTAGCGGGAGGGCGGAATGAGCAGTTCTTC

v_gene: TRBV7-9
abundance: -
j_gene: TRBJ2-3
d_gene: -
CDR3aa: CASSPPGADTQYF
CDR3nt: TGTGCCAGCAGCCCACCGGGTGCAGATACGCAGTATTTT

v_gene: TRBV7-9
abundance: -
j_gene: TRBJ1-1
d_gene: -
CDR3aa: CASSLVVNTEAFF
CDR3nt: TGTGCCAGCAGCTTAGTCGTGAACACTGAAGCTTTCTTT

v_gene: TRBV7-9
abundance: -
j_gene: TRBJ2-3
d_gene: TRBD1
CDR3aa: CASSLVTGYGDTQYF
CDR3nt: TGTGCCAGCAGCTTAGTGACAGGGTATGGGGATACGCAGTATTTT

v_gene: TRBV7-8
abundance: -
j_gene: TRBJ1-5
d_gene: -
CDR3aa: CASRPQGVANQPQHF
CDR3nt: TGTGCCAGCAGACCTCAAGGGGTGGCAAATCAGCCCCAGCATTTT

v_gene: TRBV3-1/TRBV3-2
abundance: -
j_gene: TRBJ2-2
d_gene: -
CDR3aa: CASRKLGGRADTGELFF
CDR3nt: TGTGCCAGCCGAAAATTGGGGGGACGCGCGGACACCGGGGAGCTGTTTTTT

v_gene: TRBV27
abundance: -
j_gene: TRBJ2-4
d_gene: TRBD1
CDR3aa: CASSLGQLLAKNIQYF
CDR3nt: TGTGCCAGCAGTTTGGGACAGCTACTAGCCAAAAACATTCAGTACTTC

v_gene: TRBV10-1
abundance: -
j_gene: TRBJ1-1
d_gene: -
CDR3aa: CASSEVRAGAGVNTEAFF
CDR3nt: TGCGCCAGCAGTGAAGTTAGGGCGGGGGCTGGAGTGAACACTGAAGCTTTCTTT

v_gene: TRBV5-1
abundance: -
j_gene: TRBJ1-2
d_gene: -
CDR3aa: CASSLVGNWGNQGIGYTF
CDR3nt: TGCGCCAGCAGCTTGGTTGGGAACTGGGGGAACCAGGGGATCGGCTACACCTTC

v_gene: TRBV18
abundance: few
j_gene: TRBJ1-5
d_gene: TRBD1
CDR3aa: CASSPRTGRDQPQHF
CDR3nt: TGTGCCAGCTCACCCCGGACAGGTCGGGATCAGCCCCAGCATTTT

v_gene: TRBV6-6
abundance: -
j_gene: TRBJ1-2
d_gene: -
CDR3aa: CASSPSTGQNNYGYTF
CDR3nt: TGTGCCAGTTCGCCCTCGACAGGCCAAAATAACTATGGCTACACCTTC

v_gene: TRBV14
abundance: few
j_gene: TRBJ2-1
d_gene: -
CDR3aa: CASSVDGGYNEQFF
CDR3nt: TGTGCCAGCAGTGTTGATGGGGGGTACAATGAGCAGTTCTTC

v_gene: TRBV7-9
abundance: -
j_gene: TRBJ2-7
d_gene: TRBD1
CDR3aa: CASSLQDRGGEQYF
CDR3nt: TGTGCCAGCAGCCTCCAGGACAGGGGTGGCGAGCAGTACTTC

v_gene: TRBV6-5
abundance: -
j_gene: TRBJ1-2
d_gene: -
CDR3aa: CASSADRSLIYGYTF
CDR3nt: TGTGCCAGCAGCGCAGACAGGAGCCTAATCTATGGCTACACCTTC

v_gene: TRBV5-1
abundance: -
j_gene: TRBJ2-3
d_gene: -
CDR3aa: CASSLGGPIDTQYF
CDR3nt: TGCGCCAGCAGCTTGGGGGGGCCGATAGATACGCAGTATTTT

v_gene: TRBV7-8
abundance: -
j_gene: TRBJ2-1
d_gene: TRBD2
CDR3aa: CASSPRLAQRQFF
CDR3nt: TGTGCCAGCAGCCCCAGACTAGCGCAGAGGCAGTTCTTC

v_gene: TRBV9
abundance: -
j_gene: TRBJ1-1
d_gene: -
CDR3aa: CASSVVGGPEAFF
CDR3nt: TGTGCCAGCAGCGTAGTCGGGGGGCCTGAAGCTTTCTTT

v_gene: TRBV18
abundance: -
j_gene: TRBJ1-2
d_gene: TRBD1
CDR3aa: CASSPLGQGANYGYTF
CDR3nt: TGTGCCAGCTCACCTCTCGGACAGGGAGCTAACTATGGCTACACCTTC

v_gene: TRBV15
abundance: -
j_gene: TRBJ2-5
d_gene: TRBD2
CDR3aa: CATSRARGNASGTHQETQYF
CDR3nt: TGTGCCACCAGCAGAGCAAGGGGGAATGCTAGCGGGACGCACCAAGAGACCCAGTACTTC

v_gene: TRBV5-1
abundance: -
j_gene: TRBJ2-5
d_gene: TRBD2
CDR3aa: CASSDGTSGSSRETQYF
CDR3nt: TGCGCCAGCAGCGATGGGACTAGCGGGAGCAGCCGAGAGACCCAGTACTTC

v_gene: TRBV12-2
abundance: -
j_gene: TRBJ1-6
d_gene: -
CDR3aa: CASRSGPKGGANNSPLHF
CDR3nt: TGTGCAAGTCGCTCTGGGCCCAAGGGGGGGGCAAACAATTCACCCCTCCACTTT

v_gene: TRBV20-1
abundance: -
j_gene: TRBJ1-2
d_gene: TRBD1
CDR3aa: CSASEQGAYGYTF
CDR3nt: TGCAGTGCTAGTGAACAGGGGGCCTATGGCTACACCTTC